The 20 T cell receptor beta chains given below trace back to one sample, sequenced in a study of blood T cell repertoires in COVID-19. TCRdb's copy holds only in-frame clones and misses some; the assay was immunoSEQ multiplex PCR. The sample includes fewer than 300,000 clones, roughly 80% of them seen just once. Specimen: peripheral blood. These receptors were taken from a human donor with COVID-19, enrolled during active disease. The donor label of this sample is uncertain.

V and J are TRBV9 and TRBJ2-2, with no clear D. CDR1 SGDLS and CDR2 YYNGEE come from the germline V gene. The CDR3 has 15 residues. V lost 0 bases and J lost 1, with 7 bases in between. CDR3 bases: TGTGCCAGCAGCGTAGATCCCAGGAACACCGGGGAGCTGTTTTTT. Translation: CASSVDPRNTGELFF.

This rearrangement joins TRBV5-6 to TRBJ2-3, with TRBD1 identical over 7 bases. With V trimmed by 5 bases and J by 0 bases, 9 bases remained unmatched. The CDR3 is 16 residues long. Germline V gene lookup returns CDR1 SGHDT and CDR2 YYEEEE. CDR3 bases: TGTGCCAGCAGGGGGACAGTGGGATTTAGCACAGATACGCAGTATTTT. This sequence encodes CASRGTVGFSTDTQYF.

J is TRBJ2-1 and V is TRBV28, with TRBD1 matching 10 bases. The CDR3 is made up of 17 amino acids. CDR1 is MDHEN, CDR2 SYDVKM, per germline. J lost 4 bases, V lost 4 bases, and 10 bases had no gene match. In DNA, the CDR3 is TGTGCCAGCAGTTCCCCGGCAGGACAGGGGGGGTACAATGAGCAGTTCTTC. Protein: CASSSPAGQGGYNEQFF.

CDR3 sequence reads: CASSRTSGAYNEQFF. CDR3 nucleotide sequence: TGTGCCAGCAGTCGGACTAGCGGGGCTTACAATGAGCAGTTCTTC. This rearrangement joins TRBV6-2 or TRBV6-3 to TRBJ2-1, with 12 bases matching TRBD2. The V and J ends lost 5 bases and 4 bases, in that order; junction bases with no gene match: 3. CDR3 size: 15 residues. In germline, CDR1 is MNHEY, CDR2 SVGEGT.

The rearrangement links TRBV28 to TRBJ1-1, with a weak D call TRBD1 (6 bases). The length of the CDR3 is 14 residues. The V gene lost 6 bases and the J gene lost 1 base, with 12 bases spanning the gap. Germline CDR1 is MDHEN and CDR2 is SYDVKM. The CDR3 DNA sequence: TGTGCCAGCAGACCCGGGGGGGCGAACACTGAAGCTTTCTTT. This sequence encodes CASRPGGANTEAFF.

This clone was seen once. V is TRBV10-3 and J is TRBJ1-5; a weak D match, TRBD1 (5 bases). Trimming cost V 10 bases and J 9 bases, with 19 bases left between them. The length of the CDR3 is 13 residues. The germline CDR1 and CDR2 sequences are ENHRY and SYGVKD. The CDR3 region has the DNA TGTGCCACAGGCACAGGTGACATCAGGCCCCAGCATTTT. Its translation is CATGTGDIRPQHF.

The J gene is TRBJ1-2, the V gene TRBV30; a possible D gene is TRBD1 (5 bases). V lost 2 bases, J lost 4 bases, and 8 bases lay in between. The V gene's germline CDR1 is GTSNPN and CDR2 SVGIG (reference sequence). This CDR3 is built from 12 residues. The CDR3 loop is CAWSKGSYGYTF. The CDR3 coding sequence is TGTGCCTGGAGTAAGGGGTCCTATGGCTACACCTTC.

The V and J genes are TRBV28 and TRBJ1-5; 9 positions agree with TRBD1. This CDR3 spans 18 amino acids. Germline V gene data show CDR1 as MDHEN and CDR2 as SYDVKM. J was trimmed by 0 bases and V by 6 bases; bases with no gene match: 12. The CDR3 sequence: CASSPGTGRPHSNQPQHF. In DNA, the CDR3 is TGTGCCAGCAGCCCCGGGACAGGGAGACCCCATAGCAATCAGCCCCAGCATTTT.

This clone was seen a single time. The rearrangement links TRBV19 to TRBJ1-2; possibly TRBD1 for D (5 bases). Trimming left V 0 bases short and J 4 bases short, with 9 bases between. Germline CDR1 LNHDA, CDR2 SQIVND (reference sequence). The CDR3 spans 14 residues. The CDR3 loop is CASSIDRQSYGYTF. The CDR3 coding sequence is TGTGCCAGTAGTATAGATCGACAGTCCTATGGCTACACCTTC.

This chain uses TRBV19 with TRBJ2-3, with D tentatively TRBD2 (5 bases). The length of the CDR3 is 15 residues. V gave up 8 bases and J gave up 6 bases, with 21 bases separating them. Germline assignment: CDR1 LNHDA and CDR2 SQIVND (reference sequence). CDR3 amino acids: CASSLNTARGDTQYF. DNA for the CDR3: TGTGCCAGTTCCTTGAACACGGCTAGAGGGGATACGCAGTATTTT.

The gene calls are TRBV30 and TRBJ1-2; D gene ambiguous. CDR3 length equals 14 residues. V was trimmed by 0 bases and J by 5 bases, leaving 13 bases between them. The germline V gene has CDR1 GTSNPN and CDR2 SVGIG (reference sequence). The CDR3 DNA sequence: TGTGCCTGGAGTGTAAAACTCGACGGGTATGGCTACACCTTC. This sequence encodes CAWSVKLDGYGYTF.

The chain uses TRBV7-8 and TRBJ2-3, with TRBD2 matching over 11 bases. Looked up from germline, CDR1 is SGHVS and CDR2 is FQNEAQ. The CDR3 extends over 16 amino acids. The V and J ends lost 6 bases and 4 bases, in that order; junction bases with no gene match: 9. CDR3 protein: CASSPRGTSGPDTQYF. The CDR3 DNA is TGTGCCAGCAGTCCAAGGGGGACTAGCGGCCCAGATACGCAGTATTTT.

The rearrangement links TRBV29-1 to TRBJ2-5, with a possible D match to TRBD1 (6 bases). V lost 7 bases and J lost 2, with 11 bases in between. The CDR3 totals 12 residues. The germline V gene encodes CDR1 SQVTM and CDR2 ANQGSEA. CDR3 region: CSAEGQQETQYF. The CDR3 DNA sequence: TGCAGCGCCGAAGGACAGCAAGAGACCCAGTACTTC.

The chain is built from TRBV7-9 and TRBJ1-3; 7 nucleotides line up with TRBD1. The germline CDR1 and CDR2 sequences are SEHNR and FQNEAQ (reference sequence). The CDR3 consists of 14 residues. After removal of 1 base from V and 7 bases from J, the junction contained 4 bases not matched to a gene. In DNA form, the CDR3 reads TGTGCCAGCAGCTTAGTTGGCAGGGGGAACACCATATATTTT. Protein: CASSLVGRGNTIYF.

V is TRBV6-6 and J is TRBJ1-5; 10 bases are shared with TRBD1. Germline V gene sequence: CDR1 MNHNY, CDR2 SVGAGI (reference sequence). Trimming took 5 bases from V and 7 from J; bases not matched to a gene: 8. CDR3 length: 15 residues. This CDR3 reads CASSPGTGVSQPQHF. The CDR3 DNA sequence: TGTGCCAGCAGTCCCGGGACAGGGGTAAGCCAGCCCCAGCATTTT.

The chain has TRBV28 and TRBJ1-6; a weak D match, TRBD1 (6 bases). In germline, CDR1 is MDHEN, CDR2 SYDVKM. The CDR3 spans 14 residues. V was shortened by 11 bases and J by 7 bases, with 18 bases between the two germline ends. CDR3 sequence: CACQGPSDNSPLHF. CDR3 nucleotides: TGTGCCTGCCAGGGGCCCTCAGACAATTCACCCCTCCACTTT.

The genes are TRBV7-2 and TRBJ1-5; 9 bases are shared with TRBD1. CDR3 size: 15 residues. V was clipped by 0 bases and J by 7 bases; unmatched bases: 4. Looked up from germline, CDR1 is SGHTA and CDR2 is FQGNSA. In nucleotides, the CDR3 is TGTGCCAGCAGCTTAGCAGGGGGGACAGGGCAGCCCCAGCATTTT. This encodes CASSLAGGTGQPQHF. Based on the CDR3 plus reference TRBV7-2 and TRBJ1-5, the full variable domain is GAGVSQSPSNKVTEKGKDVELRCDPISGHTALYWYRQSLGQGLEFLIYFQGNSAPDKSGLPSDRFSAERTGGSVSTLTIQRTQQEDSAVYLCASSLAGGTGQPQHFGDGTRLSIL.

The chain combines TRBV4-1 with TRBJ1-3; 11 bases match TRBD1. This CDR3 comprises 17 residues. The germline CDR1 and CDR2 sequences are MGHRA and YSYEKL. V shed 2 bases and J 5 bases; nucleotides not matched to a gene: 8. The CDR3 sequence: CASSQSTGTGGRNTIYF. The CDR3 DNA reads TGCGCCAGCAGCCAATCGACGGGGACAGGGGGTCGAAACACCATATATTTT.

The rearrangement links TRBV28 to TRBJ2-5, with 7 bases lining up with TRBD1. The germline gives CDR1 MDHEN, CDR2 SYDVKM. With 5 bases clipped from V and 7 bases from J, the junction kept 13 bases outside the gene matches. CDR3 length: 15 amino acids. Written as DNA, the CDR3 is TGTGCCAGCAGTCCCAGGACAGGTTCGGCTTGGACCCAGTACTTC. Its translation is CASSPRTGSAWTQYF.

The chain combines TRBV5-1 with TRBJ2-3; D call uncertain. Germline assignment: CDR1 SGHRS and CDR2 YFSETQ. Trimming cost V 0 bases and J 3 bases, with 8 bases left between them. The length of the CDR3 is 14 residues. CDR3 bases: TGCGCCAGCAGCTTGGACCCGACTACAGATACGCAGTATTTT. Amino acids: CASSLDPTTDTQYF.